These 29 T cell receptor beta chains were sequenced from one sample in a study of monozygotic twins with inflammatory bowel disease. For each CDR3 protein, TCRdb gives one entry from its re-call of the 5' RACE reads, without DNA. In all, the sample yields approximately 400,000 distinct CDR3 sequences. Material for sequencing was blood. Receptor source: a human donor with ulcerative colitis or Crohn's disease, or a healthy co-twin of an affected twin (not recorded which).

This sequence joins TRBV4-1 and TRBJ1-3. The CDR3 is 14 amino acids. Looked up from germline, CDR1 is MGHRA and CDR2 is YSYEKL. This chain's CDR3 is CASSQPVSGNTIYF.

This chain links TRBV28 with TRBJ2-7. In germline, CDR1 is MDHEN, CDR2 SYDVKM. The CDR3 consists of 15 residues. The CDR3 here is CASSLWDNLRMEQYF.

The V call is TRBV7-2, the J call TRBJ2-7; TCRdb's D call of TRBD2 is untestable without DNA. Germline V gene data show CDR1 as SGHTA and CDR2 as FQGNSA. The CDR3 sequence is 14 residues long. The CDR3: CASTDSLSSYEQYF.

This rearrangement joins TRBV4-1 to TRBJ2-1; no DNA is available, so the TRBD2 call from TCRdb remains unchecked. This CDR3 has 14 amino acids. CDR1 and CDR2 from the germline V gene are MGHRA and YSYEKL. The CDR3: CASRFPGLPNEQFF.

This chain connects TRBV7-2 to TRBJ2-1; the TCRdb call, TRBD2, lacks DNA for checking. Germline CDR1 SGHTA, CDR2 FQGNSA. CDR3 length: 13 residues. The CDR3 loop is CASSSLRAGIGLF.

The V and J genes are TRBV18 and TRBJ2-3. The germline gives CDR1 KGHSH, CDR2 LQKENI. This CDR3 is built from 15 residues. The CDR3: CASSPLDRPTDTQYF.

The chain has TRBV12-3 or TRBV12-4 and TRBJ2-3. The CDR3 length is 15 residues. The CDR3 reads CASSRDGVSTDTQYF.

V and J are TRBV20-1 and TRBJ1-1; without DNA, the TCRdb call of TRBD1 cannot be checked. CDR1 is DFQATT and CDR2 is SNEGSKA in the germline V gene (reference sequence). The CDR3 is 15 residues long. This chain's CDR3 is CSAPPNGSPNTEAFF.

The chain carries TRBV2 and TRBJ2-1; TCRdb reports TRBD2, a call that lacks DNA to check it against. This CDR3 is 14 amino acids long. CDR1 and CDR2 (germline): SNHLY, FYNNEI. The CDR3: CASSRLAGHNEQFF.

The chain uses TRBV7-2 and TRBJ2-1; TCRdb picks TRBD2, but there is no DNA to check that call. The CDR3 runs 14 residues. Per germline, CDR1 SGHTA and CDR2 FQGNSA. The CDR3 here is CASSSPSSGGAQFF.

The genes are TRBV4-2 and TRBJ1-5; lacking DNA, the TRBD1 call made by TCRdb goes unchecked. The CDR3 spans 16 residues. CDR1 and CDR2 (germline): LGHNA, YNFKEQ. The CDR3 sequence is CASSLGQGGSNQPQHF.

This chain uses TRBV7-7 with TRBJ1-1. The germline CDR1 and CDR2 sequences are SSHAT and FNYEAQ (reference sequence). The CDR3 runs to 13 residues. CDR3: CASSPLTNTEAFF.

This chain connects TRBV12-3 or TRBV12-4 to TRBJ2-1; TCRdb names TRBD2, which stays unverified in the absence of DNA. The CDR3 runs to 16 residues. The CDR3 loop is CASSRPGLAGGNEQFF.

V gene TRBV2 combines with J gene TRBJ2-5; TCRdb reports TRBD2, a call that lacks DNA to check it against. The CDR3 sequence is 14 residues long. Per germline, CDR1 SNHLY and CDR2 FYNNEI. This CDR3 is CASSELLGGATQYF. Full variable domain (missing parts from reference TRBV2 and TRBJ2-5): EPEVTQTPSHQVTQMGQEVILRCVPISNHLYFYWYRQILGQKVEFLVSFYNNEISEKSEIFDDQFSVERPDGSNFTLKIRSTKLEDSAMYFCASSELLGGATQYFGPGTRLLVL.

The gene calls are TRBV7-8 and TRBJ2-6. Germline values: CDR1 SGHVS, CDR2 FQNEAQ. This CDR3 is built from 15 residues. CDR3 in amino acids: CASSRQISGANVLTF.

The rearrangement links TRBV5-6 to TRBJ1-1; TCRdb gives TRBD1 as the D gene, but with no DNA this cannot be confirmed. The CDR3 runs 14 residues. Germline CDR1 and CDR2: SGHDT and YYEEEE. The CDR3 protein is CASSRPQGNTEAFF.

This chain connects TRBV10-2 to TRBJ1-2; the TCRdb call, TRBD1, lacks DNA for checking. Per germline, CDR1 WSHSY and CDR2 SAAADI. The CDR3 extends over 15 amino acids. CDR3 amino acids: CASSDPPSGLYGYTF.

The V and J genes are TRBV29-1 and TRBJ2-1; lacking DNA, the TRBD2 call made by TCRdb goes unchecked. This CDR3 spans 17 amino acids. Germline V gene sequence: CDR1 SQVTM, CDR2 ANQGSEA. This chain's CDR3 is CSVEARPSGNPGVEQFF.

The CDR3 sequence: CASSIDLWRVSYEQYF. J is TRBJ2-7 and V is TRBV19; without DNA, the TCRdb call of TRBD2 cannot be checked. The length of the CDR3 is 16 residues. Germline V lookup: CDR1 LNHDA, CDR2 SQIVND (reference sequence).

V usage is TRBV10-3 and J usage is TRBJ2-5; absent DNA, TCRdb's TRBD2 call cannot be checked. The CDR3 covers 17 residues. Germline V gene sequence: CDR1 ENHRY, CDR2 SYGVKD. This CDR3 is CASASASGGPYQETQYF.

The V gene is TRBV20-1, the J gene TRBJ2-6. The CDR3 is 13 amino acids. CDR1 and CDR2 (germline): DFQATT, SNEGSKA (reference sequence). CDR3 amino acids: CSARPSGANVLTF.

The chain links TRBV18 to TRBJ2-1; with no DNA, the TCRdb D assignment of TRBD2 cannot be verified. Germline V gene sequence: CDR1 KGHSH, CDR2 LQKENI. This CDR3 spans 15 amino acids. The CDR3 loop reads CASSVGREYHNEQFF. Using reference TRBV18 and TRBJ2-1 for the parts outside the CDR3, the full variable domain is NAGVMQNPRHLVRRRGQEARLRCSPMKGHSHVYWYRQLPEEGLKFMVYLQKENIIDESGMPKERFSAEFPKEGPSILRIQQVVRGDSAAYFCASSVGREYHNEQFFGPGTRLTVL.

The gene calls are TRBV2 and TRBJ2-2. This CDR3 comprises 16 residues. Germline loops: CDR1 SNHLY, CDR2 FYNNEI. CDR3 sequence reads: CASRVIMGVSTGELFF.

The rearrangement joins TRBV29-1 to TRBJ1-1. There are 11 residues in the CDR3. Per germline, CDR1 SQVTM and CDR2 ANQGSEA. The chain's CDR3 is CSVPDEGKAFF.

The chain uses TRBV19 and TRBJ1-1; the TCRdb call, TRBD1, lacks DNA for checking. Germline loops: CDR1 LNHDA, CDR2 SQIVND (reference sequence). CDR3 length equals 12 residues. CDR3 protein: CASQQGIAEAFF. The entire variable domain, with the rest obtained from reference TRBV19 and TRBJ1-1, is as follows: DGGITQSPKYLFRKEGQNVTLSCEQNLNHDAMYWYRQDPGQGLRLIYYSQIVNDFQKGDIAEGYSVSREKKESFPLTVTSAQKNPTAFYLCASQQGIAEAFFGQGTRLTVV.

The V gene is TRBV7-2, the J gene TRBJ2-3; lacking DNA, the TRBD2 call made by TCRdb goes unchecked. Germline CDR1 is SGHTA and CDR2 is FQGNSA. The CDR3 has 16 amino acids. Here the CDR3 reads CASSPRLAVSTDTQYF.

The chain uses TRBV30 and TRBJ1-2; without DNA, the TCRdb call of TRBD1 cannot be checked. The germline CDR1 and CDR2 sequences are GTSNPN and SVGIG (reference sequence). CDR3 length: 12 residues. The CDR3 loop reads CALPGISDGYTF.

This sequence joins TRBV5-1 and TRBJ2-1; TCRdb reports TRBD2, a call that lacks DNA to check it against. Germline V gives CDR1 SGHRS, CDR2 YFSETQ. This CDR3 comprises 15 residues. The CDR3 sequence is CASSSGLAGYNEQFF.

The V and J genes are TRBV5-1 and TRBJ2-7; TCRdb lists TRBD1, though no DNA is available to test this call. This CDR3 contains 15 residues. From germline, CDR1 is SGHRS and CDR2 YFSETQ. Here the CDR3 reads CASSLVPGQGDEQYF.